What follows describes a single TCR beta chain. The antigen remains unidentified. The sample originates from a study of beta chain features in type 1 diabetes. Study conclusions and caveats: Whatever favoring of shorter templates PCR might show would apply equally to patients and controls. Significant though moderate, a shortening of TCRB CDR3s appeared in all four CD4+ subsets of Type 1 diabetes patients. Fewer junction insertions and more nucleotide deletions appeared in type 1 diabetes patients.

The whole isolated RNA underwent reverse transcription, so sequencing captured expressed TCRB transcripts. Sequenced by immunoSEQ multiplex PCR; TCRdb stores in-frame clones only, minus some. The table lists a few hundred thousand clones, under 20% of them singletons, with 0.065% to 0.095% in the top ten. The receptor was isolated from a man aged 30 to 39 with type 1 diabetes. The sequenced sample consisted of naive CD4+ T cells from blood.

CDR3 loop: CASSPHGTVTYEQYF. The CDR3 nucleotides read TGTGCCAGCAGCCCTCACGGGACTGTAACCTACGAGCAGTACTTC. The rearrangement links TRBV9 to TRBJ2-7; D might be TRBD2 (6 bases). Trimming stripped 4 bases from V and 2 bases from J, with 16 bases between. This CDR3 has 15 residues. The V gene's germline CDR1 is SGDLS and CDR2 YYNGEE.